This T cell receptor (beta chain) was found in a study of glioma-infiltrating T cells. Looking at the study overall: Before surgery, glioma patients received dexamethasone for at most six days. Findings and limits, study-wide: A blood CDR3 motif signature was depleted in highly divergent patients. Non-neoplastic patients had below-expected tissue-blood divergence, while all gliomas exceeded expectation.

A remark on this clonotype: What it binds is unknown. One end of the junction varies from germline; a read error may be responsible.

The CDR3 length is 14 residues. Germline loops: CDR1 SGHTA, CDR2 FQGNSA. The iRepertoire nested amplicon-rescue multiplex PCR amplified TCR alpha and beta CDR3s from RNA. Tissue mRNA or PBMC total RNA, 100-400 ng, went into one-step reverse transcription and amplification. TCRdb ran MiXCR on the multiplex PCR reads and lists one entry per CDR3 protein. The table has about 400,000 distinct CDR3 sequences, 41% seen once. This receptor was identified in a human donor with low-grade glioma or glioblastoma, undergoing nonglioma brain surgery, or in good health (not recorded which). Sample: glioma tissue, nonneoplastic brain tissue, or PBMCs (not recorded which). The gene calls are TRBV7-2 and TRBJ1-2; TRBD1 aligns across 8 bases. CDR3 nucleotide sequence: TGTGCCGGCAGCTCCGGACAGGGCCTCTATGGCTACACCTTC. Translation: CAGSSGQGLYGYTF.